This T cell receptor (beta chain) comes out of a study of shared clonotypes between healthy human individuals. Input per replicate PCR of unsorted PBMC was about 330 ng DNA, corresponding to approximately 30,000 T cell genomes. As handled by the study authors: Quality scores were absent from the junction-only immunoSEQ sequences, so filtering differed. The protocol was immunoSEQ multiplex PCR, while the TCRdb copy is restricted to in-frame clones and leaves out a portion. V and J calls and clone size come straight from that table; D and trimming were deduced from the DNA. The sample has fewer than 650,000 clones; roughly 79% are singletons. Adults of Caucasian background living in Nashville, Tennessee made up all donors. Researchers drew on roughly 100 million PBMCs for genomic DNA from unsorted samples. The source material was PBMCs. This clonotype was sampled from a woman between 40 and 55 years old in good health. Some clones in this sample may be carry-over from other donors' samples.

CDR3 loop: CASSFPQDTQYF. The CDR3 DNA is TGTGCCAGCAGCTTCCCACAGGATACGCAGTATTTT. The chain joins TRBV5-4 to TRBJ2-3, with D unclear. This CDR3 region has 12 residues. The germline gives CDR1 SGHNT, CDR2 YYREEE (reference sequence). V lost 2 bases, J lost 6 bases, and 7 bases lay in between.